The clone carrying this T cell receptor (beta chain) was seen a handful of times. Its specificity is unknown. This sample was taken from a study of CD8+ T cells in alopecia areata. Study-level background: A regimen of oral tofacitinib, 5 to 10 mg twice daily, was given to treated patients.

Study observations and caveats: Mouse data revealed clearer TCR sharing than patient data did, a gap possibly tied to HLA.

The CDR3 has 14 residues. Deletions cut 8 bases from V and 4 bases from J, with 18 bases between. From germline, CDR1 is SGHAT and CDR2 FQNNGV. It was from alopecia areata patients that lesional scalp punch biopsies and peripheral blood were collected. As the sequencing template, cDNA was produced by extracting RNA and reverse transcribing it. Profiled with immunoSEQ multiplex PCR; TCRdb holds only in-frame clones, not every one. The table has about 15,000 clones, 45% to 65% seen once. Material for sequencing was skin. The chain uses TRBV11-2 and TRBJ2-7; a possible D gene is TRBD2 (5 bases). This clonotype originated in a human donor with alopecia areata. CDR3 nucleotides: TGTGCCAGCTCCCTAAGGAGGCTGGGGTACGAGCAGTACTTC. Translating gives CASSLRRLGYEQYF.